Listed below are T cell receptor beta chains from one sample, sequenced in a study of metastatic and nonmetastatic thyroid tumors. TCRdb re-called the PCR reads with MiXCR. The sample contains tens of thousands of clones, around 10% of which appear only once. Sequenced material: blood. Receptor source: a female donor with papillary thyroid cancer or a benign thyroid nodule (not recorded which). Some clones in this sample may be carry-over from other donors' samples. The CDR3 runs from the conserved cysteine through the conserved F or W. A D gene is named only where the DNA matches it firmly. Some rows have no size entry. The others give once, few or many, or a class for an expanded clone.

>TRBV7-6|TRBJ1-2|-|-|13
CASSLQGKRGYTF
TGTGCCAGCAGCTTACAGGGGAAAAGGGGCTACACCTTC
>TRBV7-9|TRBJ2-7|-|many|14
CASSPRVRPYEQYF
TGTGCCAGCAGCCCCCGGGTCCGCCCCTACGAGCAGTACTTC
>TRBV28|TRBJ1-2|-|many|14
CASTSSRWYYGYTF
TGTGCCAGCACCTCCTCCCGATGGTACTATGGCTACACCTTC
>TRBV30|TRBJ2-3|-|many|13
CAWSGQLGIPQYF
TGTGCCTGGAGTGGACAGTTAGGAATTCCGCAGTATTTT
>TRBV4-3|TRBJ1-3|-|many|15
CASSQYWAGGNTIYF
TGCGCCAGCAGCCAATACTGGGCCGGTGGGAACACCATATATTTT
>TRBV7-9|TRBJ2-2|-|many|15
CASSHTSENTGELFF
TGTGCCAGCAGCCACACCAGCGAGAACACCGGGGAGCTGTTTTTT
>TRBV2|TRBJ2-7|TRBD1|few|14
CASSEQTGGIEQYF
TGTGCCAGCAGTGAACAAACAGGGGGGATCGAGCAGTACTTC
>TRBV19|TRBJ1-1|-|-|14
CASRWGQAVAEAFF
TGTGCCAGTCGGTGGGGTCAGGCCGTGGCTGAAGCTTTCTTT
>TRBV28|TRBJ1-1|TRBD1|many|15
CASSGDRALDTEAFF
TGTGCCAGCAGCGGAGACAGGGCCCTAGACACTGAAGCTTTCTTT
>TRBV11-2|TRBJ1-5|-|many|15
CASSLGGEPNQPQHF
TGTGCCAGCAGCTTAGGCGGAGAGCCCAATCAGCCCCAGCATTTT
>TRBV11-2|TRBJ1-6|-|medium-sized|15
CASRRPGADNSPLHF
TGTGCCAGCAGGCGCCCGGGTGCCGATAATTCACCCCTCCACTTT
>TRBV25-1|TRBJ2-3|-|many|13
CAREGQDTDTQYF
TGTGCCAGGGAGGGACAAGACACAGATACGCAGTATTTT
>TRBV30|TRBJ1-4|-|-|14
CAWSNGVNNEKLFF
TGTGCCTGGAGTAACGGGGTGAATAATGAAAAACTGTTTTTT
>TRBV19|TRBJ1-1|-|-|15
CASTTPGSGDTEAFF
TGTGCCAGTACCACTCCAGGTTCGGGGGACACTGAAGCTTTCTTT
>TRBV10-2|TRBJ2-3|-|many|13
CASRSGPTDTQYF
TGCGCCAGCAGGAGCGGTCCCACAGATACGCAGTATTTT
>TRBV5-1|TRBJ2-3|TRBD2|many|16
CANSSRISGSPDTQYF
TGCGCCAACAGCTCAAGGATTAGCGGGAGTCCAGATACGCAGTATTTT
>TRBV2|TRBJ2-5|-|many|15
CASSRGVGVGETQYF
TGTGCCAGCAGTCGAGGGGTGGGGGTGGGAGAGACCCAGTACTTC
>TRBV10-2|TRBJ2-7|TRBD1|few|15
CASSETGTGGYEQYF
TGCGCCAGCAGTGAGACCGGGACAGGGGGATACGAGCAGTACTTC
>TRBV6-1|TRBJ2-5|-|few|12
CASSGQGETQYF
TGTGCCAGCAGTGGCCAGGGAGAGACCCAGTACTTC
>TRBV4-1|TRBJ1-5|TRBD1|many|16
CASSPIGRGRNQPQHF
TGCGCCAGCAGCCCGATCGGGAGGGGGCGGAATCAGCCCCAGCATTTT
>TRBV27|TRBJ1-6|-|-|14
CASSFDRYNSPLHF
TGTGCCAGCAGTTTCGACAGGTATAATTCACCCCTCCACTTT
>TRBV29-1|TRBJ2-2|TRBD2|many|14
CSGRLAGQTGELFF
TGCAGCGGCCGACTAGCGGGCCAGACCGGGGAGCTGTTTTTT
>TRBV2|TRBJ1-1|-|few|12
CASSYDRTEAFF
TGTGCCAGCAGCTACGACAGGACTGAAGCTTTCTTT
>TRBV29-1|TRBJ2-3|-|many|13
CSVVWQGTDTQYF
TGCAGCGTTGTCTGGCAGGGTACAGATACGCAGTATTTT